A single T cell receptor beta chain is shown here with its context. Its antigen is undetermined. Germline loops: CDR1 SGHDT, CDR2 YYEEEE. V trimming: 5 bases; J trimming: 2 bases; junction bases outside the gene matches: 3. The CDR3 runs 13 residues. The data are from a study of response to subunit inactivated influenza vaccine. Via MiXCR, TCRdb re-called the RT-PCR reads, giving one row per CDR3 protein. The sample has 500,000 to 750,000 distinct CDR3 sequences, roughly 15% seen once. Study findings and constraints: Authors suggested few new T cells are recruited by each seasonal influenza vaccination.

This TCR came from a man over 45 who received an inactivated influenza vaccine. The V call is TRBV5-6, the J call TRBJ2-7, with 8 bases matching TRBD2. The sequences come from PBMCs from blood, collected about 11 days after vaccination. The CDR3 sequence is CASSTAGAYEQYF. The CDR3 DNA is TGTGCCAGCAGTACAGCGGGAGCCTACGAGCAGTACTTC.